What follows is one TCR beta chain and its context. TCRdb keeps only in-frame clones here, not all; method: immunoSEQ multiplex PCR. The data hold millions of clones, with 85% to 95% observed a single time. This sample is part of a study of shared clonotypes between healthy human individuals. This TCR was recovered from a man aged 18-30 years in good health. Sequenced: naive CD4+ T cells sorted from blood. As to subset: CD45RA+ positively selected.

The chain's CDR3 is CASKDSSSGTEAFF. The CDR3 DNA is TGTGCCAGCAAAGACAGTTCGTCGGGCACTGAAGCTTTCTTT. The rearrangement links TRBV6-4 to TRBJ1-1; tentative D call: TRBD1 (5 bases). Germline V gives CDR1 MRHNA, CDR2 SNTAGT. The CDR3 runs 14 residues. Deletions cut 7 bases from V and 4 bases from J, with 16 bases between.